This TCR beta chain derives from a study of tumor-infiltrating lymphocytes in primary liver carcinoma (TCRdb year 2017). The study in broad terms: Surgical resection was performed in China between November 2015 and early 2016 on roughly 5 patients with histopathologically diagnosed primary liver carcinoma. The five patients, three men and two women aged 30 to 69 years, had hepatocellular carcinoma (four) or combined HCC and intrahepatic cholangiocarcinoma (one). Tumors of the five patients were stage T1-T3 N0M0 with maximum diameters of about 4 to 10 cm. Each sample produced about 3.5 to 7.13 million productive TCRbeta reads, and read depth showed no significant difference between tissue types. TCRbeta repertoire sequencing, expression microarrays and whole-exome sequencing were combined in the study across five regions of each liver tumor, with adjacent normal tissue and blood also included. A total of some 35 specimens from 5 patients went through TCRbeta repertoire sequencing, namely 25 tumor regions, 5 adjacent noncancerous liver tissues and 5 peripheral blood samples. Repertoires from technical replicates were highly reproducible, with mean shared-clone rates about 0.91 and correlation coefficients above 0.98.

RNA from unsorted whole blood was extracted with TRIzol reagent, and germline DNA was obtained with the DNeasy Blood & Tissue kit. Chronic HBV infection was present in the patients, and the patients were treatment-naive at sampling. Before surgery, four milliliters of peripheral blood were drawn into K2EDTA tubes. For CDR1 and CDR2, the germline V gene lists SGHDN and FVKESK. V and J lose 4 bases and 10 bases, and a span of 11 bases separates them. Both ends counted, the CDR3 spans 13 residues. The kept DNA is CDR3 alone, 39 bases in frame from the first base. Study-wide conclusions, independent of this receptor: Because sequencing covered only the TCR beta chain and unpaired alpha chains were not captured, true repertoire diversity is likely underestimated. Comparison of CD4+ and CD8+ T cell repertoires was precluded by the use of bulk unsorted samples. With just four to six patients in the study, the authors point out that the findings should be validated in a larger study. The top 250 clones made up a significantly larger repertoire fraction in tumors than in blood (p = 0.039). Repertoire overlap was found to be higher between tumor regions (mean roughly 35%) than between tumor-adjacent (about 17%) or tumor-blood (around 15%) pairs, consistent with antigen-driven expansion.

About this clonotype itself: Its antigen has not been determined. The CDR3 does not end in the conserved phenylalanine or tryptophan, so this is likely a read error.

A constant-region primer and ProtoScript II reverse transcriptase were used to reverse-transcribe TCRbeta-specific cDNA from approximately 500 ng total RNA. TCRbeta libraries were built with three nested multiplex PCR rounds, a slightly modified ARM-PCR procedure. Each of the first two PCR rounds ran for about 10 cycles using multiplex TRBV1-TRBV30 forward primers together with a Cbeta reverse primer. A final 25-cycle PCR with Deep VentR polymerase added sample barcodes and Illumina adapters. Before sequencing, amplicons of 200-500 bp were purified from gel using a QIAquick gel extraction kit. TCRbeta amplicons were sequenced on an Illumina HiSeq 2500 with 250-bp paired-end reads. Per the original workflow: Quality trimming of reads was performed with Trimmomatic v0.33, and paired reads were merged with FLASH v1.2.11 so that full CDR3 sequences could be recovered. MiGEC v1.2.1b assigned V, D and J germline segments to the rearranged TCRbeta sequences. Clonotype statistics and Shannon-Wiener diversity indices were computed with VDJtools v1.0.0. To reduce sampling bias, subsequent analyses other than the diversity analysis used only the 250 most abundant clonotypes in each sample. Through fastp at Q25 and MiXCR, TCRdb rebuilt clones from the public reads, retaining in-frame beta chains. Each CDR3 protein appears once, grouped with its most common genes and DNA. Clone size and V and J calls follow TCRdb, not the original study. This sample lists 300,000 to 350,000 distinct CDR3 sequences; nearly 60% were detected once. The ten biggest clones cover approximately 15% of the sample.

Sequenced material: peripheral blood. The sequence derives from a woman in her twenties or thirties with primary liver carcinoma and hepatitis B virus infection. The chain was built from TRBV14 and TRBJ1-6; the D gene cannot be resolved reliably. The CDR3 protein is CASSRGGESPLHL. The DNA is TGTGCCAGCAGCCGCGGAGGAGAGTCACCCCTCCACTTA.